The sequence of this T cell receptor (beta chain) was determined in a study of PD-1 blockade in classical Hodgkin lymphoma. The time point: cycle 4 day 1 (C4D1), after about 6 weeks of nivolumab. Brentuximab vedotin exposure varied among the patients, all of whom had relapsed after autologous stem cell transplantation. Study findings and constraints: There was a significant rise in CD4+ TCR diversity by C4D1, with no such rise for CD8+.

Looked up from germline, CDR1 is LNHNV and CDR2 is YYDKDF (reference sequence). V gave up 8 bases and J gave up 1 base, with 20 bases separating them. This CDR3 contains 17 residues. Using immunoSEQ multiplex PCR, the repertoire was profiled, and TCRdb retains in-frame clones only, with some absent. Here the sample spans roughly 86,000 clones, 83% being singletons. On this clone itself: The target antigen is unknown.

The sequence derives from a human donor with classical Hodgkin lymphoma. The chain couples TRBV15 to TRBJ2-2; D is possibly TRBD2 (6 bases). Source: peripheral blood mononuclear cells (PBMCs), taken before the fourth cycle of nivolumab. CDR3 DNA sequence: TGTGCCACCGGGGCGGCCTGGGGCGGGGTGAACACCGGGGAGCTGTTTTTT. This sequence encodes CATGAAWGGVNTGELFF. The full variable domain, its missing parts supplied by reference TRBV15 and TRBJ2-2, is DAMVIQNPRYQVTQFGKPVTLSCSQTLNHNVMYWYQQKSSQAPKLLFHYYDKDFNNEADTPDNFQSRRPNTSFCFLDIRSPGLGDTAMYLCATGAAWGGVNTGELFFGEGSRLTVL.